Detailed here is one T cell receptor (beta chain). Its target is not known. The primer mix had 60 Vbeta and 13 Jbeta primers. Clones were read by immunoSEQ multiplex PCR, and TCRdb kept only the in-frame ones, dropping some. The sample consists of some 130,000 clones, roughly 79% of them appearing once. The CDR3 covers 15 residues. The germline gives CDR1 SGHAT, CDR2 FQNNGV. J lost 3 bases, V lost 1 base, and 4 bases had no gene match. Samples came from healthy bone marrow donors. The data were obtained in a study of cytomegalovirus exposure and HLA in healthy donors. Findings and caveats of the study: Another analysis was done later, and it associated approximately 18,000 TCR beta sequences with HLA alleles at 0.05 false discovery rate. Rates of TCR association differed by HLA locus in a later analysis, with DRB1 highest and HLA-C lowest.

The sample comprised PBMCs. This sequence joins TRBV11-2 and TRBJ2-7, with 9 bases that match TRBD1. This clonotype was obtained from a man aged 18 to 30 in good health and CMV-seronegative. The CDR3: CASSLGDRVVYEQYF. The CDR3 DNA sequence: TGTGCCAGCAGCTTAGGGGACAGGGTAGTCTACGAGCAGTACTTC.